This TCR beta chain is from a study of blood T cell repertoires in COVID-19. As for the study in general: Some COVID-19 samples were acute and others convalescent; all came from the United States, Italy and Spain. The analysed material was cDNA or gDNA that came from T cells, B-cell-depleted T cells, or PBMCs.

V was pared by 4 bases and J by 4 bases, with 1 base of the junction left unmatched. CDR3 length: 13 amino acids. Germline values: CDR1 MGHDK, CDR2 SYGVNS. The method was immunoSEQ multiplex PCR; TCRdb's version includes in-frame clones alone and lacks a portion of them. Found here are tens of thousands of clones, just under 85% of them singletons; the top ten hold roughly 28%. Material for sequencing was peripheral blood. The clonotype comes from a man aged 65-85 years with acute or convalescent COVID-19. The V gene is TRBV25-1, the J gene TRBJ1-1; TRBD1 matches at 9 bases. The CDR3 is CASSGTGATEAFF. The CDR3 DNA reads as TGTGCCAGCAGTGGGACAGGGGCCACTGAAGCTTTCTTT.